This T cell receptor beta chain was sequenced for a study of blood T cell repertoires in COVID-19. Background on the study: Material from acute and convalescent COVID-19 was sourced from the United States, Italy and Spain. From T cells, B-cell-depleted T cells, or PBMCs came the material, which was cDNA or gDNA.

This clone was seen just once. The authors' processing: Estimated nucleated cell counts came from reference gene primer amplification. The protocol was immunoSEQ multiplex PCR, while the TCRdb copy is restricted to in-frame clones and leaves out a portion. That table gives V, J and clone size, and the DNA gave D and trimming. Found here are about 180,000 clones, roughly 88% of them singletons; the top ten hold roughly 4.2%. The CDR3 extends over 15 amino acids. Germline values: CDR1 SGHTA, CDR2 FQGNSA. Trimming removed 2 bases from V and 6 bases from J; junction bases left unmatched: 5. Sequences were obtained from peripheral blood. This clonotype was obtained from a woman aged 25-40 years with acute or convalescent COVID-19. The chain combines TRBV7-2 with TRBJ2-1; 9 nucleotides match TRBD2. The CDR3 nucleotides read TGTGCCAGCAGCTTAAGTAGCGGGGGAACCAATGAGCAGTTCTTC. This sequence encodes CASSLSSGGTNEQFF.